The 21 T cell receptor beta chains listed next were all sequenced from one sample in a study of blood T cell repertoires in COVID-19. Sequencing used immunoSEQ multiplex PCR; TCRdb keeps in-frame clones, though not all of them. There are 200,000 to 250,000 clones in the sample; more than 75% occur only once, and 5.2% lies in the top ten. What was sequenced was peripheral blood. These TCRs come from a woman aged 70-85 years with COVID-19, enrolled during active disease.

The CDR3 protein is CASSLAGKNEAFF. In nucleotides, the CDR3 is TGTGCCAGCAGCTTGGCAGGGAAGAATGAAGCTTTCTTT. The rearrangement uses TRBV7-2 and TRBJ1-1; maybe TRBD1 (5 bases). CDR1 SGHTA and CDR2 FQGNSA come from the germline V gene. The CDR3 has 13 amino acids. Trimming removed 3 bases at V and 7 bases at J, with 12 bases between.

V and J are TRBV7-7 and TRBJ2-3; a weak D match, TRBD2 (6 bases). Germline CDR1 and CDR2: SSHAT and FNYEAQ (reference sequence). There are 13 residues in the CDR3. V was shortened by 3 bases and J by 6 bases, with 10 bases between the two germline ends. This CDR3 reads CASSFGREDTQYF. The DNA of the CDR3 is TGTGCCAGCAGCTTTGGCCGGGAGGATACGCAGTATTTT. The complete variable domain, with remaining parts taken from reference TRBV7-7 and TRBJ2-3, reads GAGVSQSPRYKVTKRGQDVTLRCDPISSHATLYWYQQALGQGPEFLTYFNYEAQPDKSGLPSDRFSAERPEGSISTLTIQRTEQRDSAMYRCASSFGREDTQYFGPGTRLTVL.

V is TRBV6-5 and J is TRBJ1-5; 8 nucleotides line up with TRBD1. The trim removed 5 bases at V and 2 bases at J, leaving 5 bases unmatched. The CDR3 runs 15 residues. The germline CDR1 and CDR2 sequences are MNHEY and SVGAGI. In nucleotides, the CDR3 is TGTGCCAGCAGTAGACTGGACAGGGGCAATCAGCCCCAGCATTTT. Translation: CASSRLDRGNQPQHF.

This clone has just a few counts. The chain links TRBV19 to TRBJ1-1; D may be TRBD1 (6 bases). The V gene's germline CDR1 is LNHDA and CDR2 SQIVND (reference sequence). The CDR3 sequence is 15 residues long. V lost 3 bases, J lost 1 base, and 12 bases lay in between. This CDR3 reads CASSMQGIWNTEAFF. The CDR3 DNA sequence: TGTGCCAGTAGTATGCAGGGGATCTGGAACACTGAAGCTTTCTTT. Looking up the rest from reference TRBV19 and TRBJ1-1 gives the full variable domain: DGGITQSPKYLFRKEGQNVTLSCEQNLNHDAMYWYRQDPGQGLRLIYYSQIVNDFQKGDIAEGYSVSREKKESFPLTVTSAQKNPTAFYLCASSMQGIWNTEAFFGQGTRLTVV.

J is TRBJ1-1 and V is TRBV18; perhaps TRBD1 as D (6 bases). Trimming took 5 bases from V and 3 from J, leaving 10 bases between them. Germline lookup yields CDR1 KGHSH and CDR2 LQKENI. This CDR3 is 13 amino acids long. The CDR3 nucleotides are TGTGCCAGCTCATCGACAGGTTACACTGAAGCTTTCTTT. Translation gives CASSSTGYTEAFF.

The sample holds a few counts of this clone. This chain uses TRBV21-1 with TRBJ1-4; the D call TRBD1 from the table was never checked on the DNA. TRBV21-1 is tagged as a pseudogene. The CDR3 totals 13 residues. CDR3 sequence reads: CATTQGTDEKLFF. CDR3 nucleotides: TGTGCCACCACTCAGGGTACTGATGAAAAACTGTTTTTT.

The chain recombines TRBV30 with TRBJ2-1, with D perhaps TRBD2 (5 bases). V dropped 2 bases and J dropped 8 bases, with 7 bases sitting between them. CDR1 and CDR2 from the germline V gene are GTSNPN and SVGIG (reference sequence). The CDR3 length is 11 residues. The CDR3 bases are TGTGCCTGGAGTATGGAGGATGAGCAGTTCTTC. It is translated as CAWSMEDEQFF.

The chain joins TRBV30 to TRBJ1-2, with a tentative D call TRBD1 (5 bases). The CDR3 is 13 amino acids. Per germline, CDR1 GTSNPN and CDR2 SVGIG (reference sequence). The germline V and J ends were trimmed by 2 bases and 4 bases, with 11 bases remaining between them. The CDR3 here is CAWSIGAFYGYTF. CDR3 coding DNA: TGTGCCTGGAGTATAGGGGCTTTCTATGGCTACACCTTC.

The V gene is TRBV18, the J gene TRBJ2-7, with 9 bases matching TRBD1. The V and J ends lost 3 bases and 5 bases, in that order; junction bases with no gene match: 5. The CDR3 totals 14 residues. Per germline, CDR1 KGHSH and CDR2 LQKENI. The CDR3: CASSPGTGTDEQYF. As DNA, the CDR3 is TGTGCCAGCTCACCCGGGACAGGGACGGACGAGCAGTACTTC.

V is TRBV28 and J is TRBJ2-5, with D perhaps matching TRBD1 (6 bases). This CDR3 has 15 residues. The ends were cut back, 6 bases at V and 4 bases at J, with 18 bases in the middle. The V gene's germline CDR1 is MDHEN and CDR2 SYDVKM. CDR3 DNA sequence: TGTGCCAGCAGAAGACCGCCGGGACAAATAGAGACCCAGTACTTC. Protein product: CASRRPPGQIETQYF.

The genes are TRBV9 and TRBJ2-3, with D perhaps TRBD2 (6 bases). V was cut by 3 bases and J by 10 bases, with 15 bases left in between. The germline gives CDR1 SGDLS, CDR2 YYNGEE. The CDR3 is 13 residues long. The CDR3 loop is CASSDGTPRAQYF. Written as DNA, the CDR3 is TGTGCCAGCAGCGACGGGACTCCCAGGGCGCAGTATTTT. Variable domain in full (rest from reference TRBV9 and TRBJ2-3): DSGVTQTPKHLITATGQRVTLRCSPRSGDLSVYWYQQSLDQGLQFLIQYYNGEERAKGNILERFSAQQFPDLHSELNLSSLELGDSALYFCASSDGTPRAQYFGPGTRLTVL.

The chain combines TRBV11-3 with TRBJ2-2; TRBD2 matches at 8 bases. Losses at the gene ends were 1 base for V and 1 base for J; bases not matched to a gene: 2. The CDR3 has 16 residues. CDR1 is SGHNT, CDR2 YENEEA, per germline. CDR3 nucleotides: TGTGCCAGCAGCTTAGCCGGGACTAGGAACACCGGGGAGCTGTTTTTT. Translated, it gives CASSLAGTRNTGELFF.

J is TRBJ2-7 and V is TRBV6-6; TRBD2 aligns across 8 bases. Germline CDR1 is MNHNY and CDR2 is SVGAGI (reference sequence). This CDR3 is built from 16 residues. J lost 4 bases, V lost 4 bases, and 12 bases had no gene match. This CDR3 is CASSSPHAGGLYEQYF. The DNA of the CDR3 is TGTGCCAGCAGTTCCCCTCACGCGGGGGGTTTGTACGAGCAGTACTTC.

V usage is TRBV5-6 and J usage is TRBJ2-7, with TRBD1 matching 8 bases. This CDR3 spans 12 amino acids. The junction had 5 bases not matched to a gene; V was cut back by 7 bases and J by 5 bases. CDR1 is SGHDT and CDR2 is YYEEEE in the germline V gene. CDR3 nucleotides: TGTGCCAGCGGACAGGGCGTTAACGAGCAGTACTTC. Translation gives CASGQGVNEQYF.

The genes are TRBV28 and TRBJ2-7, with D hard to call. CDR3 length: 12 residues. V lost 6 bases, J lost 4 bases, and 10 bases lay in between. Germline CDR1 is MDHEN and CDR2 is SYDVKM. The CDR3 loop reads CASRRLSYEQYF. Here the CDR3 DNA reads TGTGCCAGCAGGAGACTTTCATACGAGCAGTACTTC.

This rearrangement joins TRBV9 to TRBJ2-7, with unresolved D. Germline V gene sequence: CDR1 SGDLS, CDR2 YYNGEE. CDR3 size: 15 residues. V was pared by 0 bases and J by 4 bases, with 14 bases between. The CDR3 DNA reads TGTGCCAGCAGCGTAGATGGCAGTACGGGTTACGAGCAGTACTTC. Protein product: CASSVDGSTGYEQYF.

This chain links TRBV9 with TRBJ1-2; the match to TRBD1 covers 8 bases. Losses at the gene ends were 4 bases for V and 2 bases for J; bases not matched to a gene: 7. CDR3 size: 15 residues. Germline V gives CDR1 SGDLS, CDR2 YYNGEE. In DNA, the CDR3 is TGTGCCAGCAGCTCCCGGACAGGGCTAAACTATGGCTACACCTTC. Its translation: CASSSRTGLNYGYTF.

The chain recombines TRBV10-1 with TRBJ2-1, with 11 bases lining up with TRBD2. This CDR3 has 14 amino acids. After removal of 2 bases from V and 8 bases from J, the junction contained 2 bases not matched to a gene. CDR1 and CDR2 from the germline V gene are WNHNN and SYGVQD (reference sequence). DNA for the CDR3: TGCGCCAGCAGTGAGACTAGCGGGAGACATGAGCAGTTCTTC. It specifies CASSETSGRHEQFF.

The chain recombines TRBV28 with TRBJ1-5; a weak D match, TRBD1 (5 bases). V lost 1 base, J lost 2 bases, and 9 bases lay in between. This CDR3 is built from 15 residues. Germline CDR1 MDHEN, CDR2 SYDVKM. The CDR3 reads CASSLSGPGNQPQHF. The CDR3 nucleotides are TGTGCCAGCAGTTTATCAGGGCCAGGCAATCAGCCCCAGCATTTT.

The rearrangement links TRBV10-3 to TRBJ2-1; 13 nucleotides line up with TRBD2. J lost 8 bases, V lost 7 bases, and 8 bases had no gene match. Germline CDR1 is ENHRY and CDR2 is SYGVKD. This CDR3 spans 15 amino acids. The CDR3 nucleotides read TGTGCCATCAAGCAACTAGCGGGAGGGCAGGATGAGCAGTTCTTC. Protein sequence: CAIKQLAGGQDEQFF.

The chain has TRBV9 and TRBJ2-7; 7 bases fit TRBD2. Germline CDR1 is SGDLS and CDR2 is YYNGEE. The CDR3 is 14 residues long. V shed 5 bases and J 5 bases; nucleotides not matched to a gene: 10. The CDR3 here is CASSRDYRRDEQYF. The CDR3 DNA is TGTGCCAGCAGTAGGGACTACCGCAGGGACGAGCAGTACTTC.